This paragraph covers one T cell receptor (beta chain) sequence. Antigen unknown. The protocol was immunoSEQ multiplex PCR, while the TCRdb copy is restricted to in-frame clones and leaves out a portion. Here the sample spans around 2,000,000 clones, 85% to 95% being singletons. The naive CD8 subset, CD45RO-negative cells positively selected for CCR7, excluded terminally differentiated effector memory CD45RA+ cells. V lost 3 bases, J lost 4 bases, and 10 bases lay in between. This CDR3 has 13 amino acids. From germline, CDR1 is LGHNA and CDR2 YSLEER. The data were taken from a study of shared clonotypes between healthy human individuals. The study's findings and limits: Clonotype sharing levels among donors were expected to vary with sequencing depth.

The material sequenced was naive CD8+ T cells from PBMCs. This TCR was sampled from a man aged 18 to 29 in good health. Some clones in this sample may be carry-over from other donors' samples. J is TRBJ2-7 and V is TRBV4-3; a possible D gene is TRBD1 (5 bases). In DNA form, the CDR3 reads TGCGCCAGCAGCCATACGACAGAGTACGAGCAGTACTTC. This translates into CASSHTTEYEQYF.